The entry below gives a single T cell receptor (beta chain) sequence along with its context. Its antigen target is currently unknown. No base-level quality is on record; no much larger clone is a single base apart. This specimen comes from a study of blood T cell repertoires in COVID-19 (dated by TCRdb to 2020 to 2021). General notes on the study: Samples from collaborators originated in the United States, Italy and Spain and spanned both the acute and convalescent phases of COVID-19. The prospective study material was composed of cDNA or gDNA derived from T cells, B-cell-depleted T cells, or PBMCs. The samples were drawn from two sources: the first 160 participants of the ongoing ImmuneRACE study, and 1,254 subjects contributed by 6 global collaborators. Where available, HLA class I and class II types were taken from metadata supplied by the sample provider and were not determined by assay-based typing. Nearly every sample came with metadata listing a de-identified subject ID, COVID-19 status, age in years and sex. Deeply sampled blood TCRbeta repertoires from subjects exposed to, actively infected with, or recovered from COVID-19 were included in the dataset. The repertoires were released in a freely available public database meant as a resource for research on the immune response to SARS-CoV-2.

The study at large found these results: Clinical and demographic metadata were provided uncurated, with the amount varying by source and participant.

Here V drops 4 bases and J drops 4 bases, and the junction holds 8 bases not matched to any gene. Reading the germline V gene gives CDR1 SGDLS and CDR2 YYNGEE. The CDR3 covers 15 residues, taking in both the cysteine and the phenylalanine. Only the CDR3 DNA stays, 45 bases, in frame from base 1. The collaborating institutions used their own protocols to collect whole blood in K2EDTA tubes. For TCRbeta analysis, collaborators shipped samples in one of three forms: frozen whole blood, isolated PBMCs, or DNA extracted from either of those sample types. TCRbeta CDR3 regions were amplified from genomic DNA by means of the immunoSEQ Assay, a bias-controlled multiplex PCR. In the original analysis: Nucleated cell counts per sample were estimated from amplification of reference gene primers within the assay. To quantify the absolute abundance of each unique TCRbeta CDR3 rearrangement, sequence reads were collapsed and filtered. For each sample, productive Simpson clonality was calculated as the square root of Simpson's diversity index over productive rearrangements. TCRdb re-hosts the immuneACCESS table, in-frame sequences only. Its copies lack some clones; in the studies checked, an unresolved V gene accounts for under half of them, and the cause for the rest is not known. That table furnishes V, J and clone size, whereas the DNA furnished D and trimming. This sample holds nearly 110,000 clones; about 93% were observed only once. The leading ten clones occupy over 1% of the sample.

Sequenced input: peripheral blood. The rearrangement joined TRBV9 to TRBJ1-5; TRBD1 agrees with 7 junctional bases. This sequence was found in a woman aged 25 to 45 with acute or convalescent COVID-19. CDR3 region: CASSPTGAFNQPQHF. In nucleotide form, the sequence is TGTGCCAGCAGCCCCACAGGGGCCTTTAATCAGCCCCAGCATTTT.